The 25 T cell receptor beta chains reported below all come from one sample, sequenced in a study of regulatory T cells in long-lasting Graves disease. With iRepertoire HTBI primers and Arm-PCR of CDR3 regions, TCR beta libraries were built. TCRdb reanalysed the multiplex PCR reads using MiXCR and keeps one entry per CDR3 protein. The data hold roughly 500,000 distinct CDR3 sequences, with approximately 12% observed a single time. Time point in this sample: newly diagnosed GD, antithyroid drugs for less than 3 months. PBMC-extracted RNA yielded the TCR library. The same data also went into a second study, on T cells in Graves' hyperthyroidism and ophthalmopathy.

The specimen comprised peripheral blood mononuclear cells (PBMCs), sampled at new diagnosis, from a patient treated with antithyroid drugs. These receptors originate from a woman between 25 and 40 years old with Graves disease.

This clonotype has only a few counts. J is TRBJ2-2 and V is TRBV6-1; D gene ambiguous. CDR1 and CDR2 from the germline V gene are MNHNS and SASEGT. Trimming removed 7 bases at V and 1 base at J, with 4 bases between. This CDR3 spans 12 amino acids. CDR3: CASKENTGELFF. CDR3 in DNA: TGTGCCAGCAAGGAGAACACCGGGGAGCTGTTTTTT.

A remark on this clonotype: Only one base separates this from a far larger clonotype, so it likely reflects a read error. The CDR3 region is CARRLRSGDHTEAFF. The DNA for the CDR3 is TGTGCCAGGAGGCTCCGGAGCGGGGACCACACTGAAGCTTTCTTT. The chain employs TRBV6-1 and TRBJ1-1, with D possibly TRBD1 on 5 matching bases. CDR3 length: 15 residues. Germline CDR1 is MNHNS and CDR2 is SASEGT. The germline V and J ends were trimmed by 9 bases and 3 bases, with 20 bases remaining between them.

This clonotype was seen a few times. This chain joins TRBV20-1 and TRBJ2-3, with no clear D. Per the germline V gene, CDR1 is DFQATT and CDR2 is SNEGSKA (reference sequence). V lost 4 bases and J lost 2, with 13 bases in between. CDR3 length: 14 amino acids. CDR3 sequence reads: CSATHLVTTDTQYF. The CDR3 DNA sequence: TGCAGTGCTACGCATTTGGTGACCACAGATACGCAGTATTTT.

This clonotype came up many times. The genes are TRBV19 and TRBJ2-1; D call uncertain. The CDR3 consists of 16 residues. CDR1 and CDR2 from the germline V gene are LNHDA and SQIVND (reference sequence). V lost 0 bases and J lost 7, with 16 bases in between. CDR3 region: CASSIEQQRGMNEQFF. As DNA, the CDR3 is TGTGCCAGTAGTATAGAGCAGCAAAGAGGTATGAATGAGCAGTTCTTC.

Many counts were recorded for this clonotype. DNA of the CDR3: TGCAGTGCTAGCGGGGATTATACAGATACGCAGTATTTT. It yields the protein CSASGDYTDTQYF. The chain carries TRBV20-1 and TRBJ2-3; tentatively, D is TRBD2 (5 bases). This CDR3 comprises 13 residues. Trimming cost V 3 bases and J 3 bases, with 10 bases left between them. CDR1 and CDR2 (germline): DFQATT, SNEGSKA (reference sequence).

The chain couples TRBV7-9 to TRBJ2-1; D might be TRBD2 (5 bases). CDR1 and CDR2 (germline): SEHNR, FQNEAQ (reference sequence). Trimming removed 6 bases at V and 4 bases at J, with 13 bases between. This CDR3 contains 14 residues. CDR3 region: CASSEREPYNEQFF. Written as DNA, the CDR3 is TGTGCCAGCAGTGAGAGGGAGCCATACAATGAGCAGTTCTTC.

This clonotype was found many times. This chain links TRBV28 with TRBJ2-5, with D possibly matching TRBD2 (7 bases). Germline values: CDR1 MDHEN, CDR2 SYDVKM. V was shortened by 6 bases and J by 5 bases, with 19 bases between the two germline ends. The CDR3 runs to 15 residues. The CDR3 sequence: CASSLGPGGPETQYF. The CDR3 DNA reads as TGTGCCAGCAGCTTGGGTCCGGGGGGCCCGGAGACCCAGTACTTC. The full variable domain, with the rest looked up from reference TRBV28 and TRBJ2-5, is DVKVTQSSRYLVKRTGEKVFLECVQDMDHENMFWYRQDPGLGLRLIYFSYDVKMKEKGDIPEGYSVSREKKERFSLILESASTNQTSMYLCASSLGPGGPETQYFGPGTRLLVL.

On this clonotype itself: The junction does not match germline at one end; this may be a read error. This chain connects TRBV5-1 to TRBJ1-2; no definite D call. This CDR3 has 13 residues. Germline V gives CDR1 SGHRS, CDR2 YFSETQ. The CDR3 sequence is CASSLIISEDLAF. The CDR3 DNA is TGCGCCAGCAGCTTGATTATCTCCGAAGACCTGGCCTTC.

The chain couples TRBV5-1 to TRBJ2-5; D uncertain. Looked up from germline, CDR1 is SGHRS and CDR2 is YFSETQ. The CDR3 length is 14 residues. Trimming cost V 0 bases and J 4 bases, with 10 bases left between them. As DNA, the CDR3 is TGCGCCAGCAGCTTGGTGGCTGGAGCAGAGACCCAGTACTTC. Protein product: CASSLVAGAETQYF.

At least ten counts were recorded for this clonotype. The J gene is TRBJ2-3, the V gene TRBV20-1; D gene ambiguous. The V end lost 6 bases, the J end lost 3 bases, and 19 bases lay between the germline ends. Per the germline V gene, CDR1 is DFQATT and CDR2 is SNEGSKA (reference sequence). CDR3 length equals 15 residues. CDR3 DNA sequence: TGCAGTGCCCGGACCTTCAGGAGCTCGACAGATACGCAGTATTTT. Translation: CSARTFRSSTDTQYF.

There are many counts of this clonotype. The chain combines TRBV6-1 with TRBJ2-7, with 7 bases fitting TRBD2. Germline V lookup: CDR1 MNHNS, CDR2 SASEGT. The length of the CDR3 is 15 residues. The V segment lost 5 bases and the J segment 3 bases; nucleotides outside the gene matches: 10. The CDR3 region is CASSPVGGSFYEQYF. For the CDR3, the DNA is TGTGCCAGCAGTCCGGTCGGGGGGAGCTTCTACGAGCAGTACTTC.

V is TRBV20-1 and J is TRBJ1-4, with D unclear. The V end lost 2 bases, the J end lost 0 bases, and 4 bases lay between the germline ends. The V gene's germline CDR1 is DFQATT and CDR2 SNEGSKA (reference sequence). This CDR3 is built from 13 residues. This CDR3 is CSARLATNEKLFF. CDR3 sequence (DNA): TGCAGTGCTAGATTAGCAACTAATGAAAAACTGTTTTTT.

This clonotype was detected many times. The chain combines TRBV7-2 with TRBJ1-2, with a possible D match to TRBD1 (5 bases). The CDR3 runs 14 residues. V was cut by 7 bases and J by 4 bases, with 16 bases left in between. Germline CDR1 reads SGHTA; CDR2 reads FQGNSA. The CDR3 loop reads CASTLETGLYGYTF. The DNA for the CDR3 is TGTGCCAGCACCTTGGAAACAGGACTCTATGGCTACACCTTC. Drawing the rest from reference TRBV7-2 and TRBJ1-2, the complete variable domain is GAGVSQSPSNKVTEKGKDVELRCDPISGHTALYWYRQSLGQGLEFLIYFQGNSAPDKSGLPSDRFSAERTGGSVSTLTIQRTQQEDSAVYLCASTLETGLYGYTFGSGTRLTVV.

This clonotype was seen a handful of times. V usage is TRBV28 and J usage is TRBJ1-5; D is unresolved. Trimming removed 3 bases from V and 5 bases from J, with 11 bases in between. The length of the CDR3 is 14 residues. CDR1 and CDR2 (germline): MDHEN, SYDVKM. The CDR3 region is CASSLPGEDQPQHF. The CDR3 nucleotides are TGTGCCAGCAGTTTGCCCGGAGAGGATCAGCCCCAGCATTTT.

There are many counts of this clonotype. The chain uses TRBV11-2 and TRBJ2-4; D is unclear. The CDR3 extends over 12 amino acids. V lost 3 bases to trimming and J lost 8 bases, with 8 bases between them. Germline CDR1 SGHAT, CDR2 FQNNGV. CDR3: CASSFGSDIQYF. CDR3 DNA: TGTGCCAGCAGCTTCGGGTCCGACATTCAGTACTTC.

This clonotype has just a few counts. The chain couples TRBV2 to TRBJ1-5; D gene unclear. Germline loops: CDR1 SNHLY, CDR2 FYNNEI. CDR3 size: 13 residues. V was clipped by 6 bases and J by 4 bases, with 10 bases between them. The CDR3 is CASRRVRNQPQHF. As DNA, the CDR3 is TGTGCCAGCAGGAGGGTACGGAATCAGCCCCAGCATTTT.

This clonotype was seen only a few times. The V gene is TRBV5-6, the J gene TRBJ2-7; TRBD2 is a possible D gene (5 bases). V lost 0 bases and J lost 6, with 10 bases in between. Germline CDR1 and CDR2: SGHDT and YYEEEE. CDR3 length equals 13 residues. This CDR3 reads CASSLVFGGEQYF. The CDR3 DNA reads as TGTGCCAGCAGCTTGGTATTCGGAGGCGAGCAGTACTTC.

This clonotype has at least ten counts. The chain links TRBV6-1 to TRBJ2-2, with TRBD2 identical over 13 bases. V gave up 5 bases and J gave up 6 bases; unmatched junction bases: 9. In germline, CDR1 is MNHNS, CDR2 SASEGT. The CDR3 is 17 amino acids. The CDR3 here is CASSTPTTSGRSGELFF. The CDR3 DNA sequence: TGTGCCAGCAGTACCCCTACGACTAGCGGGAGGTCCGGGGAGCTGTTTTTT.

There are many counts of this clonotype. CDR3 nucleotides: TGCGCCAGCGGAAGACTAGCGGGAGCTCGCGAGCAGTACTTC. Protein sequence: CASGRLAGAREQYF. The chain is built from TRBV10-2 and TRBJ2-7; 12 bases are shared with TRBD2. The germline V gene encodes CDR1 WSHSY and CDR2 SAAADI. CDR3 size: 14 residues. With 8 bases clipped from V and 6 bases from J, the junction kept 8 bases outside the gene matches.

This clonotype was seen only a few times. This chain connects TRBV5-1 to TRBJ2-1; no firm D call. CDR1 and CDR2 from the germline V gene are SGHRS and YFSETQ. The CDR3 has 15 residues. V lost 2 bases to trimming and J lost 5 bases, with 14 bases between them. The CDR3 coding sequence is TGCGCCAGCAGCTTATTACAAAGGGCCAACAATGAGCAGTTCTTC. Translated, it gives CASSLLQRANNEQFF.

In this sample, this clonotype turned up many times. V usage is TRBV3-1 and J usage is TRBJ2-1; 9 bases align to TRBD2. The CDR3 consists of 14 residues. V lost 4 bases to trimming and J lost 6 bases; unmatched junction nucleotides: 4. CDR1 and CDR2 from the germline V gene are LGHDT and YNNKEL (reference sequence). The CDR3 protein is CASSPSGTLNEQFF. The CDR3 DNA reads TGTGCCAGCAGCCCTAGCGGGACTCTCAATGAGCAGTTCTTC.

V gene TRBV24-1 combines with J gene TRBJ2-1; maybe TRBD2 (5 bases). The CDR3 covers 14 residues. The germline V gene encodes CDR1 KGHDR and CDR2 SFDVKD. The germline V and J ends were trimmed by 2 bases and 8 bases, with 12 bases remaining between them. The CDR3 spells CATSDSPLGDEQFF. CDR3 nucleotide sequence: TGTGCCACCAGTGATTCGCCGCTCGGGGATGAGCAGTTCTTC.

This clonotype was seen at least ten times. J is TRBJ2-3 and V is TRBV7-3; TRBD1 agrees at 9 bases. This CDR3 spans 16 amino acids. Germline loops: CDR1 SGHTA, CDR2 FQGTGA. V lost 5 bases to trimming and J lost 5 bases; unmatched junction nucleotides: 11. Here the CDR3 reads CASSLAGTGKGDTQYF. The CDR3 DNA sequence: TGTGCCAGCAGCCTCGCCGGGACAGGGAAAGGAGATACGCAGTATTTT.

The CDR3 reads CATGKKLAKNIQYF. The DNA for the CDR3 is TGTGCCACCGGGAAGAAACTAGCCAAAAACATTCAGTACTTC. The chain is built from TRBV19 and TRBJ2-4; D possibly corresponds to TRBD2 (5 bases). Trimming removed 10 bases from V and 0 bases from J, with 13 bases in between. The CDR3 is made up of 14 amino acids. Germline V CDR1 and CDR2: LNHDA, SQIVND (reference sequence).

The sample holds many counts of this clonotype. The chain combines TRBV18 with TRBJ2-7; 7 bases are shared with TRBD1. This CDR3 has 15 amino acids. Germline-derived CDR1 and CDR2 are KGHSH and LQKENI. V lost 1 base to trimming and J lost 6 bases; unmatched junction nucleotides: 9. The CDR3 region is CASSPQGALRGEQYF. As DNA, the CDR3 is TGTGCCAGCTCACCACAGGGGGCCCTTAGGGGCGAGCAGTACTTC. The whole variable domain, remainder taken from reference TRBV18 and TRBJ2-7, is NAGVMQNPRHLVRRRGQEARLRCSPMKGHSHVYWYRQLPEEGLKFMVYLQKENIIDESGMPKERFSAEFPKEGPSILRIQQVVRGDSAAYFCASSPQGALRGEQYFGPGTRLTVT.